This T cell receptor beta chain was obtained from a study of T cell responses to AZD1222 COVID-19 vaccine. Study results and limitations: Among spike-specific TCRs, nearly half reportedly target unmutated variant regions.

The CDR3 contains 14 residues. V trimming: 5 bases; J trimming: 2 bases; junction bases outside the gene matches: 2. Germline CDR1 reads SEHNR; CDR2 reads FQNEAQ (reference sequence). In this sample, this clone turned up once. No antigen is known for it. Produced via immunoSEQ multiplex PCR; TCRdb's table is partial and in-frame only. The data hold about 140,000 clones, with just over 90% observed a single time. The TCR sequence derives from an adult who received the AZD1222 COVID-19 vaccine. V and J are TRBV7-9 and TRBJ1-5; 8 positions agree with TRBD1. The sequences come from peripheral blood, collected 28 days after the second AZD1222 dose. The CDR3 DNA reads TGTGCCAGCAGCCCGACAGGGGGCAATCAGCCCCAGCATTTT. Residues: CASSPTGGNQPQHF.